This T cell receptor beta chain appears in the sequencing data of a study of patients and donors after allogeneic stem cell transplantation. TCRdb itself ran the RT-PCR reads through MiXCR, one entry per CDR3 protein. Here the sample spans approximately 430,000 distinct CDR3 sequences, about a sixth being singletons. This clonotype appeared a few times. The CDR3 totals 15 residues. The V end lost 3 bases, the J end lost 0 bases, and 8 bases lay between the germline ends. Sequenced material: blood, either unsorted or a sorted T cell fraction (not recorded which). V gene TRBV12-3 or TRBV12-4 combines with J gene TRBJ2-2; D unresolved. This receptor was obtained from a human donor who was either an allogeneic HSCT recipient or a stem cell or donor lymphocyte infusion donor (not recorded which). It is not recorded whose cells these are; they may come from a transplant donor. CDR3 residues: CASSFQPPNTGELFF. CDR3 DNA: TGTGCCAGCAGTTTCCAGCCACCGAACACCGGGGAGCTGTTTTTT.